This entry is about one T cell receptor (beta chain). The CDR3 runs to 12 residues. Deletions cut 3 bases from V and 5 bases from J, with 7 bases between. Germline loops: CDR1 KGHSH, CDR2 LQKENI. Each CDR3 protein is one row after TCRdb ran MiXCR on the reads. The repertoire has more than 1,500 distinct CDR3 sequences, approximately 60% of them found once; the top ten carry 6% to 8%. This sample stems from a study of regulatory T cells in long-lasting Graves disease. Generation of the TCR library employed RNA extracted from PBMCs. A roughly 9-milliliter sample of peripheral blood was drawn into EDTA tubes.

This specimen was peripheral blood mononuclear cells (PBMCs), taken with antithyroid drug treatment, in newly diagnosed or persistent Graves disease (not recorded which). The receptor comes from a human donor with Graves disease. This chain uses TRBV18 with TRBJ1-1; possibly TRBD1 for D (5 bases). In DNA form, the CDR3 reads TGTGCCAGCTCACCCGAGGGGACTGAAGCTTTCTTT. As protein: CASSPEGTEAFF. Full variable domain (rest looked up from reference TRBV18 and TRBJ1-1): NAGVMQNPRHLVRRRGQEARLRCSPMKGHSHVYWYRQLPEEGLKFMVYLQKENIIDESGMPKERFSAEFPKEGPSILRIQQVVRGDSAAYFCASSPEGTEAFFGQGTRLTVV.